This T cell receptor (beta chain) was sequenced in a study of blood T cell repertoires in COVID-19. As for the study in general: T cells, B-cell-depleted T cells, or PBMCs supplied cDNA or gDNA.

Original handling: Amplification of reference gene primers provided the estimated nucleated cell counts. Sequencing used immunoSEQ multiplex PCR; TCRdb keeps in-frame clones, though not all of them. V, J and clone size are those of that table, while D and trimming were read from the DNA. This table holds 200,000 to 300,000 clones, around 84% found once. There are 15 residues in the CDR3. CDR1 is ENHRY, CDR2 SYGVKD, per germline. Trimming shortened V by 4 bases and J by 0 bases, and 9 bases separated the two germline ends. Sequenced material: peripheral blood. The chain links TRBV10-3 to TRBJ2-2; D remains ambiguous. The sequence was obtained from a man aged 55 to 70 with acute or convalescent COVID-19. CDR3 residues: CAISVGPANTGELFF. The CDR3 nucleotides read TGTGCCATCAGTGTTGGGCCGGCGAACACCGGGGAGCTGTTTTTT.